This is a list of T cell receptor beta chains from one sample in a study of T cell changes during pregnancy in multiple sclerosis. Profiled with immunoSEQ multiplex PCR; TCRdb holds only in-frame clones, not every one. The data show 90,000 to 130,000 clones, roughly 92% seen once. Sequencing was performed on peripheral blood, taken in the third trimester of pregnancy. These receptors all come from a female donor with multiple sclerosis, enrolled in a pregnancy study. CDR3s include the opening cysteine and the closing phenylalanine or tryptophan. D genes are given only for firm matches. Not all rows give a size; the values are once, few, many and, for expanded clones, a class.

DNA: TGTGCCAGCAGCGTAGGAACTAATCAGCCCCAGCATTTT; CDR3: CASSVGTNQPQHF; V: TRBV9; J: TRBJ1-5; size: once; D: .
DNA: TGTGCCAGCAGCTTCGGGACAGGAGCCAGAGGCACCGGGGAGCTGTTTTTT; CDR3: CASSFGTGARGTGELFF; V: TRBV5-6; J: TRBJ2-2; size: .; D: TRBD1
DNA: TGTGCCAGCAGTTTTCGGACAGGGAAAGAGACCCAGTACTTC; CDR3: CASSFRTGKETQYF; V: TRBV27; J: TRBJ2-5; size: .; D: TRBD1
DNA: TGTGCCAGCTCACCACTGCAAGGGGGCATAGGCAATCAGCCCCAGCATTTT; CDR3: CASSPLQGGIGNQPQHF; V: TRBV18; J: TRBJ1-5; size: .; D: TRBD1
DNA: TGCGCCAGCAGTGAAGGGCAGGGACACAACAATGAGCAGTTCTTC; CDR3: CASSEGQGHNNEQFF; V: TRBV10-1; J: TRBJ2-1; size: .; D: .
DNA: TGCGCCAGCAGCTTGGTTGGCGGGGGGGCCTCCGAGCAGTTCTTC; CDR3: CASSLVGGGASEQFF; V: TRBV5-1; J: TRBJ2-1; size: .; D: TRBD2
DNA: TGTGCCAGCAGCGGGGGCTCGACCTGGGGGTCTGAAGCTTTCTTT; CDR3: CASSGGSTWGSEAFF; V: TRBV5-4; J: TRBJ1-1; size: once; D: .
DNA: TGTGCCAGCCTAAGCACAGATACGCAGTATTTT; CDR3: CASLSTDTQYF; V: TRBV21-1; J: TRBJ2-3; size: .; D: .
DNA: TGTGCCAGCAGCCTAGCGGGAGAGTATAGTGAGCAGTTCTTC; CDR3: CASSLAGEYSEQFF; V: TRBV6-5; J: TRBJ2-1; size: .; D: TRBD2
DNA: TGTGCCAGCAGTTTATATGACAGGGCCGATGGCTACACCTTC; CDR3: CASSLYDRADGYTF; V: TRBV27; J: TRBJ1-2; size: .; D: TRBD1
DNA: TGTGCCAGCAGTGACACCCCCAGGGGCGTGTATAGCAATCAGCCCCAGCATTTT; CDR3: CASSDTPRGVYSNQPQHF; V: TRBV6-1; J: TRBJ1-5; size: .; D: .
DNA: TGTGCCAGCAGCGATGGGACAGGGAAGGTCGTTAAGAACACCGGGGAGCTGTTTTTT; CDR3: CASSDGTGKVVKNTGELFF; V: TRBV9; J: TRBJ2-2; size: .; D: TRBD1
DNA: TGTGCCAGCAGCCCTGGGGGGGGCTTGACACCCCTCCACTTT; CDR3: CASSPGGGLTPLHF; V: TRBV7-9; J: TRBJ1-6; size: .; D: .
DNA: TGTGCCAGCTCTTCACAGGGGAATACTGGAAACACCATATATTTT; CDR3: CASSSQGNTGNTIYF; V: TRBV18; J: TRBJ1-3; size: .; D: TRBD1
DNA: TGTGCCAGCAGCCGCCAGACCGGGACTAGCCCACTTTATACGCAGTATTTT; CDR3: CASSRQTGTSPLYTQYF; V: TRBV11-1; J: TRBJ2-3; size: .; D: TRBD2
DNA: TGTGCCAGCAGCTTAGCCCCGGGACAGGGGGCAAACATTCAGTACTTC; CDR3: CASSLAPGQGANIQYF; V: TRBV7-2; J: TRBJ2-4; size: .; D: TRBD1
DNA: TGTGCCAGCAGTGGGACAGGGCCCCACACCGGGGAGCTGTTTTTT; CDR3: CASSGTGPHTGELFF; V: TRBV6-1; J: TRBJ2-2; size: once; D: TRBD1
DNA: TGTGCCAGCAGCGGGACAGGGGCCTACGAGCAGTACTTC; CDR3: CASSGTGAYEQYF; V: TRBV2; J: TRBJ2-7; size: .; D: TRBD1
DNA: TGTGCCAGCAGTGATTCAGGGGGATACACTGAAGCTTTCTTT; CDR3: CASSDSGGYTEAFF; V: TRBV25-1; J: TRBJ1-1; size: .; D: TRBD1
DNA: TGTGCCAGCAGCTTAGATTCGGGAGGACCTTACTACGAGCAGTACTTC; CDR3: CASSLDSGGPYYEQYF; V: TRBV7-3; J: TRBJ2-7; size: .; D: TRBD2
DNA: TGTGCCAGCAGCGTAGCAGTCGGCGGACAAGAGACCCAGTACTTC; CDR3: CASSVAVGGQETQYF; V: TRBV9; J: TRBJ2-5; size: .; D: .
DNA: TGTGCCAGCAGCGTAGAGGGGTCCAACACTGAAGCTTTCTTT; CDR3: CASSVEGSNTEAFF; V: TRBV9; J: TRBJ1-1; size: .; D: .
DNA: TGTGCCTCCGACGGCGGGGGCTACAGGCAGGAGACCCAGTACTTC; CDR3: CASDGGGYRQETQYF; V: TRBV30; J: TRBJ2-5; size: .; D: .
DNA: TGTGCCAGCACCAGAGACAGGGGCACTGAAGCTTTCTTT; CDR3: CASTRDRGTEAFF; V: TRBV7-9; J: TRBJ1-1; size: .; D: TRBD1
DNA: TGTGCCAGCAGAGAAGTGGACAGGGGCTCCTACGAGCAGTACTTC; CDR3: CASREVDRGSYEQYF; V: TRBV6-1; J: TRBJ2-7; size: .; D: TRBD1
DNA: TGTGCCAGCTCACCTGACAGTCAGGGCTATGGCTACACCTTC; CDR3: CASSPDSQGYGYTF; V: TRBV18; J: TRBJ1-2; size: .; D: .
DNA: TGTGCCTGGACCCCTAAGGGACAGGCGACTAGTCAGCCCCAGCATTTT; CDR3: CAWTPKGQATSQPQHF; V: TRBV30; J: TRBJ1-5; size: .; D: TRBD1
DNA: TGTGCCAGCGATCCGGGACTGCTGAACACCGGGGAGCTGTTTTTT; CDR3: CASDPGLLNTGELFF; V: TRBV6-1; J: TRBJ2-2; size: .; D: .
DNA: TGTGCCAGCTCACCGGCCGGGACAGGGGGCTATGGCTACACCTTC; CDR3: CASSPAGTGGYGYTF; V: TRBV18; J: TRBJ1-2; size: .; D: TRBD1
DNA: TGTGCCATCAGTGAGGTGGGGGGTGGCTACACCTTC; CDR3: CAISEVGGGYTF; V: TRBV10-3; J: TRBJ1-2; size: .; D: .
DNA: TGTGCCAGCAGCTTACCGGGACAGGGCAGAGCTTTCTTT; CDR3: CASSLPGQGRAFF; V: TRBV5-4; J: TRBJ1-1; size: once; D: TRBD1
DNA: TGTGCCAGCAGCCAGGACAGAAATCAGCCCCAGCATTTT; CDR3: CASSQDRNQPQHF; V: TRBV4-2; J: TRBJ1-5; size: once; D: .
DNA: TGTGCCAGCAGTTACCCAGGGGGAAACACTGAAGCTTTCTTT; CDR3: CASSYPGGNTEAFF; V: TRBV6-5; J: TRBJ1-1; size: once; D: TRBD1
DNA: TGCAGCGTCGTAGCGGGAGTGACTGGGGCCAACGTCCTGACTTTC; CDR3: CSVVAGVTGANVLTF; V: TRBV29-1; J: TRBJ2-6; size: .; D: TRBD2
DNA: TGTGCCTGGAGTTGGTCAGGGCCTAATGGCTACACCTTC; CDR3: CAWSWSGPNGYTF; V: TRBV30; J: TRBJ1-2; size: .; D: .
DNA: TGTGCCAGCAGCGATAGAGCGGGCGCTAACAATGAGCAGTTCTTC; CDR3: CASSDRAGANNEQFF; V: TRBV5-4; J: TRBJ2-1; size: .; D: .
DNA: TGTGCCAGCAGCCTAGGCTACACATTCACAGATACGCAGTATTTT; CDR3: CASSLGYTFTDTQYF; V: TRBV5-4; J: TRBJ2-3; size: .; D: .
DNA: TGTGCCAGCAGTTTAAGGGAGGGGGTGGGGGAAAAACTGTTTTTT; CDR3: CASSLREGVGEKLFF; V: TRBV27; J: TRBJ1-4; size: .; D: .
DNA: TGTGCCAGCAGTGAAGATCCAGCGGGAGGTTACGAGCAGTACTTC; CDR3: CASSEDPAGGYEQYF; V: TRBV6-1; J: TRBJ2-7; size: .; D: TRBD2
DNA: TGTGCCAGCAGCGTTACGGGACAGGGGATAAATGAGCAGTTCTTC; CDR3: CASSVTGQGINEQFF; V: TRBV9; J: TRBJ2-1; size: once; D: TRBD1
DNA: TGTGCCAGCAGTGCGAACATGAACACTGAAGCTTTCTTT; CDR3: CASSANMNTEAFF; V: TRBV6-4; J: TRBJ1-1; size: .; D: .
DNA: TGCGCCAGCAGCTTTGGTACCGACAGGGGACCGGTCTGGAGCTCCTACAATGAGCAGTTCTTC; CDR3: CASSFGTDRGPVWSSYNEQFF; V: TRBV5-1; J: TRBJ2-1; size: .; D: TRBD1